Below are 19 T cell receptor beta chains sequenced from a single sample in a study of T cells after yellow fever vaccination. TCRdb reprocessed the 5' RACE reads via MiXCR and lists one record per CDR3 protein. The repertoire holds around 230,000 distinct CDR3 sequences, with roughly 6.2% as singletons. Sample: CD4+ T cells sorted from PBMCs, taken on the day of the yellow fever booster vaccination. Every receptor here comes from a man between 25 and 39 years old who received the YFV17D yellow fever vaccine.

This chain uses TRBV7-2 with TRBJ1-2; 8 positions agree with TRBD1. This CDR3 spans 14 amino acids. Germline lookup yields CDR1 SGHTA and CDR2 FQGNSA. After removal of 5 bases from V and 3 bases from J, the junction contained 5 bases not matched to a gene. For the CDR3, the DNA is TGTGCCAGCAGCCGGGGACAGGCATACTATGGCTACACCTTC. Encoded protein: CASSRGQAYYGYTF.

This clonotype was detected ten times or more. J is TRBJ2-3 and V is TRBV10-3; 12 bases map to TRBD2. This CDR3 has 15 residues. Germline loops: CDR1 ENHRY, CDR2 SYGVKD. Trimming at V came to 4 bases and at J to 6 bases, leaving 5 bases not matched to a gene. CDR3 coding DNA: TGTGCCATCAGTGGGACTAGCGGGGACAGCGATACGCAGTATTTT. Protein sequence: CAISGTSGDSDTQYF.

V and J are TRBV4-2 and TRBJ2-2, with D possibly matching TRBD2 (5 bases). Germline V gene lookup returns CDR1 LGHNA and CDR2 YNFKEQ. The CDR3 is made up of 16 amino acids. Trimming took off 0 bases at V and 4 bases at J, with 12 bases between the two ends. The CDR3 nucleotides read TGTGCCAGCAGCCAAGACCACGGCGGAGGCACCGGGGAGCTGTTTTTT. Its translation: CASSQDHGGGTGELFF.

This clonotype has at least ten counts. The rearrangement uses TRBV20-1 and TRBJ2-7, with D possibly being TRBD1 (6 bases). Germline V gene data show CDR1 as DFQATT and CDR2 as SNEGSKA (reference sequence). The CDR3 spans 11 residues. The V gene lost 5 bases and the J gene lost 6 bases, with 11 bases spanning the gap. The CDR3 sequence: CSARTVLEQYF. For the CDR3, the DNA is TGCAGTGCTCGGACAGTTCTCGAGCAGTACTTC.

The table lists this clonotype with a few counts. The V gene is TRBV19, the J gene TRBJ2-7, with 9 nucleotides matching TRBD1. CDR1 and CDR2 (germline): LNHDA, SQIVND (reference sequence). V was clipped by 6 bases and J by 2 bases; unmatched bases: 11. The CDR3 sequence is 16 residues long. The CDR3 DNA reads TGTGCCAGTAGCCAAAGGACAGGGGCCAAACCCTACGAGCAGTACTTC. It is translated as CASSQRTGAKPYEQYF.

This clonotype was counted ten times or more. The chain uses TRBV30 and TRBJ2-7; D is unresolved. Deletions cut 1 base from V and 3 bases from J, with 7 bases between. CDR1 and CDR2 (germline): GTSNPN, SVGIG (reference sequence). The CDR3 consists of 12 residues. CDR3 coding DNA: TGTGCCTGGAGTGGATCGGGCTACGAGCAGTACTTC. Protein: CAWSGSGYEQYF. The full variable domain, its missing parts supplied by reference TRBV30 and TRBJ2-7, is SQTIHQWPATLVQPVGSPLSLECTVEGTSNPNLYWYRQAAGRGLQLLFYSVGIGQISSEVPQNLSASRPQDRQFILSSKKLLLSDSGFYLCAWSGSGYEQYFGPGTRLTVT.

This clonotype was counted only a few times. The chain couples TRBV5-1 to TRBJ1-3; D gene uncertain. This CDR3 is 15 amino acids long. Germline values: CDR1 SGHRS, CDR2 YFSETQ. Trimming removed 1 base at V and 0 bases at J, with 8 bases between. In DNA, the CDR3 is TGCGCCAGCAGCTTGCAGGTGGACTCTGGAAACACCATATATTTT. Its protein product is CASSLQVDSGNTIYF.

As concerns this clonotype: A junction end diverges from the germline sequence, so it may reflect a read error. CDR3 sequence reads: CATPWAGGNTGELFF. The CDR3 DNA follows: TGCGCCACCCCTTGGGCGGGAGGAAACACCGGGGAGCTGTTTTTT. This chain links TRBV7-2 with TRBJ2-2; TRBD2 agrees at 8 bases. Germline V gene lookup returns CDR1 SGHTA and CDR2 FQGNSA. This CDR3 region has 15 residues.

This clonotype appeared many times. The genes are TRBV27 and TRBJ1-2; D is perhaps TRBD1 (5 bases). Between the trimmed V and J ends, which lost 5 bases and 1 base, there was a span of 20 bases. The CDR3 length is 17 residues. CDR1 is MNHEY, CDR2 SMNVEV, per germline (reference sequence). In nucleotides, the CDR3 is TGTGCCAGCAGTACCCTTGGGGCAGGGTTATTTAACTATGGCTACACCTTC. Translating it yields CASSTLGAGLFNYGYTF.

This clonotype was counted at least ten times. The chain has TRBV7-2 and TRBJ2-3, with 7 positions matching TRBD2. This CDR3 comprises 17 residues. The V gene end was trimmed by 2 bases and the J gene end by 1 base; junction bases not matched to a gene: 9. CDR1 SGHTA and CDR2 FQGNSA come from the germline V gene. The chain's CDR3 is CASSLSRAGLRTDTQYF. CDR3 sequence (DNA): TGTGCCAGCAGCTTATCAAGGGCGGGACTACGCACAGATACGCAGTATTTT.

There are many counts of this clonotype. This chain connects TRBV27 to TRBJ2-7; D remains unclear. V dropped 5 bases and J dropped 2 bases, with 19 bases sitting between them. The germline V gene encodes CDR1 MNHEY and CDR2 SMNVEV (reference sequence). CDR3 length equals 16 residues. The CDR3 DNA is TGTGCCAGCAGTCCCCCCCCCATTCGACCTACCTACGAGCAGTACTTC. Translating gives CASSPPPIRPTYEQYF.

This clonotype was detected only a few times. CDR3 amino acids: CASRGGGAINQPQHF. CDR3 coding DNA: TGTGCCAGCCGCGGCGGGGGCGCAATCAATCAGCCCCAGCATTTT. The chain has TRBV12-3 or TRBV12-4 and TRBJ1-5, with D possibly matching TRBD1 (6 bases). Trimming pared 8 bases from V and 3 bases from J, leaving 17 bases between. The CDR3 is made up of 15 amino acids.

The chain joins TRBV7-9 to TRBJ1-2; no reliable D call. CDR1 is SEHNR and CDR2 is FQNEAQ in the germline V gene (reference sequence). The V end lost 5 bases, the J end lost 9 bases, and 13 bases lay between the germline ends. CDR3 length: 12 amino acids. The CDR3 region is CASSLDLGSYTF. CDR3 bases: TGTGCCAGCAGCCTGGACTTAGGGAGCTACACCTTC.

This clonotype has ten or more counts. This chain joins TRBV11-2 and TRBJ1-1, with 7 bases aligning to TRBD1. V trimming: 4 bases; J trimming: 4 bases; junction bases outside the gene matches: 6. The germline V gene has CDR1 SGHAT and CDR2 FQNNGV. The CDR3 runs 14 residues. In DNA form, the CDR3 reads TGTGCCAGCAGCTGGGACAGAGGCTCCACTGAAGCTTTCTTT. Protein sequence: CASSWDRGSTEAFF.

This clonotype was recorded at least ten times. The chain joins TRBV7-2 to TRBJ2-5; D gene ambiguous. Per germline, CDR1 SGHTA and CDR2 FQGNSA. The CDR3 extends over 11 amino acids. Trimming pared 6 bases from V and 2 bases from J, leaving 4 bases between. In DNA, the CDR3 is TGTGCCAGCAGGGAACAAGAGACCCAGTACTTC. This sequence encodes CASREQETQYF.

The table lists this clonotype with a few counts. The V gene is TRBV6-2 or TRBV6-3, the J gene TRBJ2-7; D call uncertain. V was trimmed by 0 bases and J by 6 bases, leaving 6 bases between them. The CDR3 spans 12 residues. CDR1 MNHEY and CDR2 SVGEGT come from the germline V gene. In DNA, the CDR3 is TGTGCCAGCAGTTACTCCCACGTCGAGCAGTACTTC. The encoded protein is CASSYSHVEQYF.

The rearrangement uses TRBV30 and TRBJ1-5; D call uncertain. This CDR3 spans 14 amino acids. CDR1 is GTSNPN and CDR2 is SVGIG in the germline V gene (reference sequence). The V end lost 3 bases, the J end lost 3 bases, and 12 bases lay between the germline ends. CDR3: CAWSQTGNNQPQHF. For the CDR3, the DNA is TGTGCCTGGAGCCAAACCGGGAACAATCAGCCCCAGCATTTT.

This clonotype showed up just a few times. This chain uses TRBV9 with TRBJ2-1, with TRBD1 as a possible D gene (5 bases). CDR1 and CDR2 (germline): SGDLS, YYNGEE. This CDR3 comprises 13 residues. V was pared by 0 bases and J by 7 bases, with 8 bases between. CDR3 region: CASSVGGANEQFF. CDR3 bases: TGTGCCAGCAGCGTAGGTGGGGCAAATGAGCAGTTCTTC.

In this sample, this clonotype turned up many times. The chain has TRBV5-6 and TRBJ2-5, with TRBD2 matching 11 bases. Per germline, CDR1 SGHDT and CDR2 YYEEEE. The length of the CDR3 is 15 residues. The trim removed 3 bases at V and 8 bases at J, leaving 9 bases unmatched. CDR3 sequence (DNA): TGTGCCAGCAGCTGGGGATCGACTAGCGGGAATACCCAGTACTTC. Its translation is CASSWGSTSGNTQYF.